Below are 31 T cell receptor beta chains sequenced from a single sample in a study of monozygotic twins with inflammatory bowel disease. TCRdb reanalyzed the 5' RACE reads and collapses them to one entry per CDR3 protein, without DNA. This sample's clone table lists some 99,000 distinct CDR3 sequences. The specimen sequenced was blood. These receptors were obtained from a human donor with ulcerative colitis or Crohn's disease, or a healthy co-twin of an affected twin (not recorded which).

The V and J genes are TRBV12-3 or TRBV12-4 and TRBJ2-2. The CDR3 spans 14 residues. CDR3 loop: CASSFVTDTGELFF.

This rearrangement joins TRBV18 to TRBJ2-1; TCRdb indicates TRBD1, and absent DNA this call remains unverified. This CDR3 contains 14 residues. Germline CDR1 KGHSH, CDR2 LQKENI. CDR3 in amino acids: CASSAGTAVNEQFF. Full variable domain (missing parts from reference TRBV18 and TRBJ2-1): NAGVMQNPRHLVRRRGQEARLRCSPMKGHSHVYWYRQLPEEGLKFMVYLQKENIIDESGMPKERFSAEFPKEGPSILRIQQVVRGDSAAYFCASSAGTAVNEQFFGPGTRLTVL.

V and J are TRBV20-1 and TRBJ2-5; with no DNA, the TCRdb D assignment of TRBD1 cannot be verified. Germline-derived CDR1 and CDR2 are DFQATT and SNEGSKA (reference sequence). The CDR3 has 15 residues. The CDR3 is CSASPRGQTWETQYF.

This chain links TRBV6-5 with TRBJ1-6. Germline values: CDR1 MNHEY, CDR2 SVGAGI. This CDR3 is built from 18 residues. The CDR3 here is CASSYSLHRGTYNSPLHF.

The genes are TRBV7-9 and TRBJ1-1. The CDR3 extends over 14 amino acids. Germline V gene data show CDR1 as SEHNR and CDR2 as FQNEAQ (reference sequence). CDR3 amino acids: CASSFEGIGTEAFF.

The genes are TRBV5-1 and TRBJ2-2. The CDR3 loop spans 14 amino acids. Germline values: CDR1 SGHRS, CDR2 YFSETQ. CDR3 in amino acids: CASSFAVVPGELFF. Full variable domain (rest looked up from reference TRBV5-1 and TRBJ2-2): KAGVTQTPRYLIKTRGQQVTLSCSPISGHRSVSWYQQTPGQGLQFLFEYFSETQRNKGNFPGRFSGRQFSNSRSEMNVSTLELGDSALYLCASSFAVVPGELFFGEGSRLTVL.

The chain carries TRBV7-2 and TRBJ1-4. Per the germline V gene, CDR1 is SGHTA and CDR2 is FQGNSA. The CDR3 is 16 amino acids. The CDR3 region is CASSLELDATNEKLFF.

This chain joins TRBV24-1 and TRBJ2-1. CDR3 size: 14 residues. CDR1 KGHDR and CDR2 SFDVKD come from the germline V gene. The CDR3: CATSESPATNEQFF.

The chain combines TRBV5-4 with TRBJ2-2. The germline CDR1 and CDR2 sequences are SGHNT and YYREEE (reference sequence). This CDR3 has 14 residues. CDR3 loop: CASSPFLGTGELFF.

The genes are TRBV7-8 and TRBJ2-7. The germline gives CDR1 SGHVS, CDR2 FQNEAQ. The CDR3 consists of 15 residues. CDR3 sequence: CASSLRQTSSYEQYF.

The chain employs TRBV5-1 and TRBJ2-1; TCRdb's assignment of TRBD2 cannot be checked, as there is no DNA. Germline CDR1 is SGHRS and CDR2 is YFSETQ. The CDR3 runs 18 residues. The CDR3 sequence is CASSLLPVSSGTYNEQFF.

The chain combines TRBV6-5 with TRBJ1-2. CDR1 is MNHEY and CDR2 is SVGAGI in the germline V gene. The CDR3 is 15 residues long. This CDR3 reads CASISWAGWGYGYTF.

This chain joins TRBV5-4 and TRBJ1-2. Germline values: CDR1 SGHNT, CDR2 YYREEE (reference sequence). The CDR3 extends over 13 amino acids. The CDR3: CASSDIGSYGYTF.

The chain links TRBV5-5 to TRBJ1-4; the D call from TCRdb, TRBD1, cannot be confirmed without DNA. Germline V gene sequence: CDR1 SGHKS, CDR2 YYEKEE (reference sequence). The CDR3 has 16 amino acids. CDR3: CASSFNSGGSNEKLFF.

The chain combines TRBV20-1 with TRBJ2-7; TCRdb designates TRBD2, a call that cannot be tested without DNA. The germline CDR1 and CDR2 sequences are DFQATT and SNEGSKA (reference sequence). CDR3 length: 14 amino acids. CDR3 residues: CSARTSGITYEQYF.

This chain joins TRBV7-8 and TRBJ1-4; with no DNA, the TCRdb D assignment of TRBD1 cannot be verified. Germline CDR1 and CDR2: SGHVS and FQNEAQ. CDR3 length equals 15 residues. CDR3 loop: CASSLQRGTNEKLFF.

The V and J genes are TRBV12-3 or TRBV12-4 and TRBJ1-5; the D call of TRBD1 rests on TCRdb alone, since no DNA is present to check it. This CDR3 is 16 amino acids long. CDR3 protein: CASSLADRSGNQPQHF.

V is TRBV20-1 and J is TRBJ1-1; TCRdb picks TRBD1, but there is no DNA to check that call. This CDR3 is 12 amino acids long. Germline CDR1 reads DFQATT; CDR2 reads SNEGSKA (reference sequence). CDR3: CSARSDRREAFF.

The V gene is TRBV5-6, the J gene TRBJ2-1. CDR3 length: 16 residues. From germline, CDR1 is SGHDT and CDR2 YYEEEE. This CDR3 reads CASSLVGRLDYNEQFF.

V gene TRBV28 combines with J gene TRBJ2-5; TCRdb outputs TRBD1, but without DNA this stays unchecked. Germline CDR1 MDHEN, CDR2 SYDVKM. The CDR3 is 16 amino acids. The CDR3 loop reads CASSLIGQGRRETQYF.

This chain's CDR3 is CASSLQGDTDTQYF. This rearrangement joins TRBV5-1 to TRBJ2-3; TCRdb's D call of TRBD1 is untestable without DNA. Per the germline V gene, CDR1 is SGHRS and CDR2 is YFSETQ. This CDR3 comprises 14 residues. The variable domain in full, completed from reference TRBV5-1 and TRBJ2-3, reads KAGVTQTPRYLIKTRGQQVTLSCSPISGHRSVSWYQQTPGQGLQFLFEYFSETQRNKGNFPGRFSGRQFSNSRSEMNVSTLELGDSALYLCASSLQGDTDTQYFGPGTRLTVL.

The V gene is TRBV29-1, the J gene TRBJ1-5; TCRdb gives TRBD1 as the D gene, but with no DNA this cannot be confirmed. CDR3 length: 13 amino acids. Per germline, CDR1 SQVTM and CDR2 ANQGSEA. CDR3 loop: CSDVVGGHQPQHF.

The V call is TRBV20-1, the J call TRBJ2-3; TCRdb's D call of TRBD2 is untestable without DNA. Germline-derived CDR1 and CDR2 are DFQATT and SNEGSKA (reference sequence). CDR3 size: 12 residues. This chain's CDR3 is CSEGLGGDTQYF.

The chain recombines TRBV7-7 with TRBJ2-1; no DNA is available, so the TRBD1 call from TCRdb remains unchecked. The germline gives CDR1 SSHAT, CDR2 FNYEAQ (reference sequence). This CDR3 has 13 amino acids. This CDR3 is CASSPEDRDTQFF.

The chain is built from TRBV29-1 and TRBJ2-2. The V gene's germline CDR1 is SQVTM and CDR2 ANQGSEA. CDR3 length: 13 amino acids. Here the CDR3 reads CSVDGINTGELFF.

The chain recombines TRBV20-1 with TRBJ2-2; TCRdb outputs TRBD2, but without DNA this stays unchecked. This CDR3 is built from 15 residues. Per germline, CDR1 DFQATT and CDR2 SNEGSKA (reference sequence). CDR3 in amino acids: CSARPGGINTGELFF.

V and J are TRBV2 and TRBJ1-1. The CDR3 loop spans 14 amino acids. Per germline, CDR1 SNHLY and CDR2 FYNNEI. The CDR3 reads CASNYRDISTEAFF.

This CDR3 is CASSQAGLGGYTF. The rearrangement uses TRBV3-1 and TRBJ1-2. The CDR3 is 13 amino acids. Germline V gene data show CDR1 as LGHDT and CDR2 as YNNKEL (reference sequence).

The chain combines TRBV7-8 with TRBJ1-1. CDR3 length: 14 amino acids. Germline V CDR1 and CDR2: SGHVS, FQNEAQ. CDR3: CASSLSFGRIEAFF.

The rearrangement links TRBV4-1 to TRBJ1-1; absent DNA, TCRdb's TRBD1 call cannot be checked. The CDR3 is 18 amino acids. The V gene's germline CDR1 is MGHRA and CDR2 YSYEKL. The CDR3 loop is CASSHAAGAGGLNTEAFF.

This sequence joins TRBV20-1 and TRBJ1-1. From germline, CDR1 is DFQATT and CDR2 SNEGSKA (reference sequence). This CDR3 is 11 amino acids long. The CDR3 here is CSASGITEAFF.